These T cell receptor beta chains were read from a single sample in a study of shared clonotypes between healthy human individuals. Sequencing used immunoSEQ multiplex PCR; TCRdb keeps in-frame clones, though not all of them. The table has 2 million to 2.5 million clones, approximately 95% seen once. Sequenced: naive CD4+ T cells sorted from blood. These TCRs come from a man in his late teens or twenties in good health. Both conserved end residues are part of each CDR3. D genes are given only for firm matches. Some rows mark clone size as missing; the rest say once, few, many or name a class of expanded clone.

V	J	size	D	DNA	CDR3
TRBV5-1	TRBJ1-5	.	.	TGCGCCAGCAGCCCGGATGTAAATCAGCCCCAGCATTTT	CASSPDVNQPQHF
TRBV4-3	TRBJ1-1	.	TRBD1	TGCGCCAGCAGCCAAAAAACTTTCCGGGACAGCCACACTGAAGCTTTCTTT	CASSQKTFRDSHTEAFF
TRBV5-4	TRBJ2-1	.	.	TGTGCCAGCAGCAGACGGGACTCAAGGCGTGGTGAGCAGTTCTTC	CASSRRDSRRGEQFF
TRBV28	TRBJ1-1	.	.	TGTGCCAGTACCGGTCCAGGTCGGGCTGAAGCTTTCTTT	CASTGPGRAEAFF
TRBV5-8	TRBJ2-3	.	.	TGTGCCAGCAGCTTCCGGACAGATACGCAGTATTTT	CASSFRTDTQYF
TRBV5-4	TRBJ2-7	.	.	TGTGCCAGCAGCTTGGTTGGGGGGACCTACGAGCAGTACTTC	CASSLVGGTYEQYF
TRBV6-6	TRBJ1-2	.	.	TGTGCCAGCAGTTATACCTATGGCTACACCTTC	CASSYTYGYTF
TRBV11-2	TRBJ2-4	.	TRBD2	TGTGCCAGCAGCTTTACTAGCGGGAGTACCAAAAACATTCAGTACTTC	CASSFTSGSTKNIQYF
TRBV4-3	TRBJ2-5	.	.	TGCGCCAGCAGCCAACGTAAGGGGGTGAAGGGAGAGACCCAGTACTTC	CASSQRKGVKGETQYF
TRBV9	TRBJ1-6	once	.	TGTGCCAGCAGCGGGCAGTTAGGTTCACCCCTCCACTTT	CASSGQLGSPLHF
TRBV2	TRBJ1-5	once	.	TGTGCCAGCAGTGAAGAGGGAGGAAGCAATCAGCCCCAGCATTTT	CASSEEGGSNQPQHF
TRBV5-1	TRBJ1-6	.	.	TGCGCCAGCAGCTTGGTCCAAAGGGATTCACCCCTCCACTTT	CASSLVQRDSPLHF
TRBV6-5	TRBJ2-2	.	TRBD2	TGTGCCAGCAGCAAGCGGGGGAACACCGGGGAGCTGTTTTTT	CASSKRGNTGELFF
TRBV11-2	TRBJ2-2	.	.	TGTGCCAGCAGCTTTGTTCAGCAAATCGGGGAGCTGTTTTTT	CASSFVQQIGELFF
TRBV7-6	TRBJ2-2	.	.	TGTGCCAGCAGCTTAGTGGCATCCGGGGAGCTGTTTTTT	CASSLVASGELFF
TRBV7-6	TRBJ2-7	.	TRBD2	TGTGCCAGCAGCCCCACCCGCGGGGGTTACGAGCAGTACTTC	CASSPTRGGYEQYF
TRBV9	TRBJ1-1	.	TRBD1	TGTGCCAGCAGCGGCGGAGGGGGGACAGGGGACACTGAAGCTTTCTTT	CASSGGGGTGDTEAFF
TRBV20-1	TRBJ1-4	.	.	TGCAGTGCTCGTAATGAAAAACTGTTTTTT	CSARNEKLFF
TRBV18	TRBJ2-7	.	.	TGTGCCAGCTCATCCGGGGACGGCGGGGCCGAGCAGTACTTC	CASSSGDGGAEQYF
TRBV9	TRBJ2-3	once	TRBD2	TGTGCCAGCAGCGCCTCGGGGTTACTAGCGGATACGCAGTATTTT	CASSASGLLADTQYF